This TCR beta chain originates from a study of blood T cell repertoires in COVID-19. The germline V gene has CDR1 SGHDT and CDR2 YYEEEE. V shed 4 bases and J 5 bases; nucleotides not matched to a gene: 8. The CDR3 consists of 14 residues. Only in-frame clones appear in the TCRdb table, and some are missing; sequencing was by immunoSEQ multiplex PCR. The table lists some 200,000 clones, around nine tenths of them singletons. Material: peripheral blood. The chain recombines TRBV5-6 with TRBJ1-2, with 7 bases that match TRBD1. This TCR was sampled from a woman younger than 30 who had recovered from COVID-19. CDR3 DNA sequence: TGTGCCAGCAGCCCGGACAGGAGAAGGTATGGCTACACCTTC. This encodes CASSPDRRRYGYTF.